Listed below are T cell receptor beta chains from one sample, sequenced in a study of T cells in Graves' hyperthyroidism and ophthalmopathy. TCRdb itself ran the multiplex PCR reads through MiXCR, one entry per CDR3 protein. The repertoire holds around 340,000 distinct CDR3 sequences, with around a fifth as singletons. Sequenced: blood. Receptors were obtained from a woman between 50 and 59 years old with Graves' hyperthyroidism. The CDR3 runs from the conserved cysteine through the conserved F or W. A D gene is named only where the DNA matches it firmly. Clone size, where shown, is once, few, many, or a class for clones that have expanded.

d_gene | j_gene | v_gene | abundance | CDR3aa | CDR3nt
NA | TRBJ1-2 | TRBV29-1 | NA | CSARVVGRNGGYTF | TGCAGCGCCCGAGTGGTGGGCCGCAACGGGGGCTACACCTTC
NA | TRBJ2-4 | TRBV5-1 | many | CASSLIAAAKNIQYF | TGCGCCAGCAGCTTGATCGCGGCAGCCAAAAACATTCAGTACTTC
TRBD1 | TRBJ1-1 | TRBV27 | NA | CASSKKPPRGQGNTEAFF | TGTGCCAGCAGTAAAAAACCACCGAGGGGACAGGGAAACACTGAAGCTTTCTTT
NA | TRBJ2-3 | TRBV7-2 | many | CASSLKLVTDTQYF | TGTGCCAGCAGCTTAAAATTGGTCACAGATACGCAGTATTTT
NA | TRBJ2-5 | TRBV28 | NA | CASSFAGAQETQYF | TGTGCCAGCAGTTTCGCAGGGGCTCAAGAGACCCAGTACTTC
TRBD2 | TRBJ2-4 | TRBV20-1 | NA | CSARVGGRNIQYF | TGCAGTGCTAGAGTGGGAGGGAGGAACATTCAGTACTTC
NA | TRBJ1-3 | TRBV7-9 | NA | CASSLGGRPNGNTIYF | TGTGCCAGCAGCTTAGGGGGCAGACCCAATGGAAACACCATATATTTT
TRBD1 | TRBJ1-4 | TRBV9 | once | CASSARGGQGNEKLFF | TGTGCCAGCAGCGCCCGGGGGGGACAGGGGAATGAAAAACTGTTTTTT
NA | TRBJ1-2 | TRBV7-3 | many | CASSPHRDGYTF | TGTGCCAGCAGCCCTCACAGGGATGGCTACACCTTC
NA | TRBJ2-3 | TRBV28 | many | CASTRLRASARNPPQYF | TGTGCCAGCACCCGCCTCCGAGCTAGCGCCAGAAATCCCCCCCAGTATTTT
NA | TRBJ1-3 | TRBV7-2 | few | CASSLRRGSDGNTIYF | TGTGCCAGCAGCTTAAGGAGGGGGTCAGATGGAAACACCATATATTTT
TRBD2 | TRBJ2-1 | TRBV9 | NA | CASSVGLGGTYNEQFF | TGTGCCAGCAGCGTAGGTCTGGGGGGGACCTACAATGAGCAGTTCTTC
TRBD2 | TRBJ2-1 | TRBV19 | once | CASRGGLAGNNEQFF | TGTGCCAGTAGAGGGGGACTAGCGGGAAACAATGAGCAGTTCTTC
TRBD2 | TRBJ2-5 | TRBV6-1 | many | CASNPGLAGGATQYF | TGTGCCAGCAACCCGGGACTAGCGGGAGGGGCGACCCAGTACTTC